This TCR beta chain was recovered during a study of control samples from healthy donors and cancer patients. Germline CDR1 is LNHDA and CDR2 is SQIVND (reference sequence). This CDR3 spans 17 amino acids. J lost 8 bases, V lost 5 bases, and 10 bases had no gene match. Libraries were prepared by immunoSEQ multiplex PCR; TCRdb keeps only in-frame clonotypes and omits some of them. The table includes about 92,000 clones, roughly four fifths detected once. This TCR came from a woman aged 55-69 years in good health. The sequenced sample consisted of blood. The chain employs TRBV19 and TRBJ2-3; 16 positions match TRBD2. CDR3 loop: CASSLTGLAGGIGTQYF. Here the CDR3 DNA reads TGTGCCAGTAGTCTCACGGGACTAGCGGGGGGGATTGGTACGCAGTATTTT.